These 16 T cell receptor beta chains share one sample of origin, sequenced in a study of cytomegalovirus exposure and HLA in healthy donors. Assay used: immunoSEQ multiplex PCR; TCRdb lists only in-frame clones, some missing. The sample has fewer than 150,000 clones; about 87% are singletons. What was sequenced was PBMCs. The receptors stem from a man younger than 35 in good health and CMV-seropositive.

The V and J genes are TRBV7-9 and TRBJ2-1, with 9 positions matching TRBD1. The CDR3 runs 16 residues. The germline gives CDR1 SEHNR, CDR2 FQNEAQ (reference sequence). V gave up 4 bases and J gave up 8 bases; unmatched junction bases: 12. For the CDR3, the DNA is TGTGCCAGCAGCTCTACAGGGGGCGGCCCCCCCCATGAGCAGTTCTTC. This translates into CASSSTGGGPPHEQFF.

V usage is TRBV30 and J usage is TRBJ1-3; weak D call: TRBD1 (6 bases). Trimming removed 2 bases from V and 1 base from J, with 9 bases in between. This CDR3 is 14 amino acids long. Per germline, CDR1 GTSNPN and CDR2 SVGIG (reference sequence). CDR3 coding DNA: TGTGCCTGGAGTCCAACAGGGTCTGGAAACACCATATATTTT. Its protein product is CAWSPTGSGNTIYF.

The chain joins TRBV16 to TRBJ2-1, with D perhaps TRBD1 (6 bases). Germline V gene lookup returns CDR1 KGHSY and CDR2 FQNENV. Trimming pared 3 bases from V and 0 bases from J, leaving 9 bases between. CDR3 length: 15 amino acids. CDR3 sequence: CASSQGANSYNEQFF. In DNA form, the CDR3 reads TGTGCCAGCAGCCAGGGGGCGAACTCCTACAATGAGCAGTTCTTC.

The sample holds one count of this clone. The V call is TRBV13, the J call TRBJ2-3; D possibly corresponds to TRBD1 (5 bases). There are 14 residues in the CDR3. In germline, CDR1 is PRHDT, CDR2 FYEKMQ (reference sequence). Trimming stripped 1 base from V and 4 bases from J, with 9 bases between. CDR3 DNA sequence: TGTGCCAGCAGCTTAGAAACAGGCTCAGATACGCAGTATTTT. Its translation is CASSLETGSDTQYF.

The chain has TRBV2 and TRBJ1-1, with D perhaps TRBD1 (6 bases). This CDR3 has 14 amino acids. V lost 5 bases, J lost 1 base, and 11 bases lay in between. Germline CDR1 SNHLY, CDR2 FYNNEI. The CDR3 protein is CASSRIGGNTEAFF. In nucleotides, the CDR3 is TGTGCCAGCAGTCGGATAGGGGGGAACACTGAAGCTTTCTTT. Full variable domain (remainder filled in from reference TRBV2 and TRBJ1-1): EPEVTQTPSHQVTQMGQEVILRCVPISNHLYFYWYRQILGQKVEFLVSFYNNEISEKSEIFDDQFSVERPDGSNFTLKIRSTKLEDSAMYFCASSRIGGNTEAFFGQGTRLTVV.

The CDR3 DNA follows: TGTGCCAGCAGCTTCCCAGGTAGCTCCTACGAGCAGTACTTC. Its protein is CASSFPGSSYEQYF. The V gene is TRBV5-4, the J gene TRBJ2-7; D is unresolved. The germline CDR1 and CDR2 sequences are SGHNT and YYREEE (reference sequence). CDR3 size: 14 residues. V lost 2 bases and J lost 0, with 9 bases in between.

The rearrangement joins TRBV27 to TRBJ2-5; tentative D call: TRBD2 (6 bases). CDR1 MNHEY and CDR2 SMNVEV come from the germline V gene (reference sequence). The CDR3 contains 15 residues. V lost 4 bases and J lost 5, with 17 bases in between. The CDR3 nucleotides read TGTGCCAGCAGTTCAGAGTCTCTAGCGCGCGAGACCCAGTACTTC. Translating gives CASSSESLARETQYF.

The chain uses TRBV5-1 and TRBJ2-2; tentatively, D is TRBD1 (6 bases). CDR1 is SGHRS, CDR2 YFSETQ, per germline. This CDR3 comprises 15 residues. Trimming removed 4 bases from V and 5 bases from J, with 15 bases in between. Written as DNA, the CDR3 is TGCGCCAGCAGCGGCGATACAGGGCCAACCGGGGAGCTGTTTTTT. This codes for CASSGDTGPTGELFF.

The genes are TRBV12-5 and TRBJ2-1; TRBD2 matches 10 bases. The junction had 7 bases not matched to a gene; V was cut back by 1 base and J by 7 bases. The CDR3 contains 16 residues. CDR1 and CDR2 (germline): LGHNT, FRNRAP. For the CDR3, the DNA is TGTGCTAGTGGTTTGGCAGCGGGAGGGCCAAGGAATGAGCAGTTCTTC. This encodes CASGLAAGGPRNEQFF.

The chain joins TRBV6-1 to TRBJ1-1; a possible D gene is TRBD1 (5 bases). The V gene lost 4 bases and the J gene lost 1 base, with 7 bases spanning the gap. Germline V CDR1 and CDR2: MNHNS, SASEGT. This CDR3 is built from 13 residues. The CDR3 sequence is CASSGQKNTEAFF. In DNA form, the CDR3 reads TGTGCCAGCAGTGGACAGAAGAACACTGAAGCTTTCTTT.

The chain couples TRBV14 to TRBJ1-2, with D perhaps TRBD1 (6 bases). With 4 bases removed from V and 6 bases from J, the gap between germline ends came to 12 bases. This CDR3 spans 13 amino acids. Germline V lookup: CDR1 SGHDN, CDR2 FVKESK. The CDR3 spells CASSRGQANGYTF. In DNA, the CDR3 is TGTGCCAGCAGCCGGGGGCAGGCAAATGGCTACACCTTC.

This chain links TRBV7-9 with TRBJ2-3; a possible D gene is TRBD2 (5 bases). The V end lost 1 base, the J end lost 5 bases, and 13 bases lay between the germline ends. Per germline, CDR1 SEHNR and CDR2 FQNEAQ (reference sequence). This CDR3 comprises 15 residues. The CDR3 DNA reads as TGTGCCAGCAGCTTAGTCCTACCCCGGGGAGATACGCAGTATTTT. As protein: CASSLVLPRGDTQYF.

V and J are TRBV27 and TRBJ1-1; no firm D call. CDR1 and CDR2 (germline): MNHEY, SMNVEV (reference sequence). There are 17 residues in the CDR3. The V end was cut by 0 bases, the J end by 0 bases, with 14 bases between. CDR3 sequence: CASSLSPRRHLNTEAFF. CDR3 DNA sequence: TGTGCCAGCAGTTTATCCCCAAGGCGGCACCTGAACACTGAAGCTTTCTTT.

CDR3 sequence reads: CASSGLADTDTQYF. The CDR3 DNA reads as TGCGCCAGCAGCGGACTAGCGGACACAGATACGCAGTATTTT. This chain joins TRBV4-1 and TRBJ2-3; 10 bases map to TRBD2. The V gene's germline CDR1 is MGHRA and CDR2 YSYEKL. The V and J ends lost 5 bases and 2 bases, in that order; junction bases with no gene match: 1. This CDR3 region has 14 residues.

The chain links TRBV28 to TRBJ1-1; D is unresolved. V was cut by 6 bases and J by 5 bases, with 13 bases left in between. The length of the CDR3 is 13 residues. The germline gives CDR1 MDHEN, CDR2 SYDVKM. CDR3 sequence: CASSSTSETEAFF. The CDR3 coding sequence is TGTGCCAGCAGCTCAACGAGTGAAACTGAAGCTTTCTTT.

This rearrangement joins TRBV6-1 to TRBJ2-2; 11 positions agree with TRBD2. Germline values: CDR1 MNHNS, CDR2 SASEGT. CDR3 size: 15 residues. V lost 7 bases, J lost 6 bases, and 7 bases stayed unmatched. The CDR3 loop reads CASNPTSGIPGELFF. The CDR3 DNA follows: TGTGCCAGCAACCCGACTAGCGGGATCCCCGGGGAGCTGTTTTTT.